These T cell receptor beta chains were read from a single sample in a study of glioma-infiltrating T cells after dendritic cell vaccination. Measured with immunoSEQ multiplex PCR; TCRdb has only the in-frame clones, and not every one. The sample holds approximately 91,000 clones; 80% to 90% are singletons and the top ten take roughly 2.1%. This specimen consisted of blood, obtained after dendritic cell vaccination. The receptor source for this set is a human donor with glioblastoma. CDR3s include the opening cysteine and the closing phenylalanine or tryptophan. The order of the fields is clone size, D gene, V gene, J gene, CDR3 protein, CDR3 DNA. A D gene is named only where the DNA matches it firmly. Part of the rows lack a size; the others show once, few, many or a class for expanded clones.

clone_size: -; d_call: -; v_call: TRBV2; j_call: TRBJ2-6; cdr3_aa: CASIGRSAGANVLTF; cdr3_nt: TGTGCCAGCATAGGAAGGAGTGCTGGGGCCAACGTCCTGACTTTC
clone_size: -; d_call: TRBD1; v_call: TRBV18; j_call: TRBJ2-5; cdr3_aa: CASSPTQGMGETQYF; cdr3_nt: TGTGCCAGCTCACCAACACAGGGGATGGGGGAGACCCAGTACTTC
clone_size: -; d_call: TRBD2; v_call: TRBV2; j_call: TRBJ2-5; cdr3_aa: CASSVASGSGETQYF; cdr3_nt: TGTGCCAGCAGTGTTGCTAGCGGGAGTGGAGAGACCCAGTACTTC
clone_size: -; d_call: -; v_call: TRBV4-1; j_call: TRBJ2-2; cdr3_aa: CASSRAEGELFF; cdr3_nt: TGCGCCAGCAGCCGGGCCGAGGGGGAGCTGTTTTTT
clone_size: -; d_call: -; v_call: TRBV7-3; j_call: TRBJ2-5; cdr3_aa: CASSFTGTQETQYF; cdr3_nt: TGTGCCAGCAGCTTCACAGGGACCCAAGAGACCCAGTACTTC
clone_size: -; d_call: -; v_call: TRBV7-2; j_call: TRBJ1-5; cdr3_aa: CASSLVQGLANQPQHF; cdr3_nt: TGTGCCAGCAGCTTAGTACAGGGTTTGGCCAATCAGCCCCAGCATTTT
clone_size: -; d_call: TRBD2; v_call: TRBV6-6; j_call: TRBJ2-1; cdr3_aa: CASEVREGRGEQFF; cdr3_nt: TGTGCCAGCGAGGTGCGGGAGGGCCGGGGTGAGCAGTTCTTC
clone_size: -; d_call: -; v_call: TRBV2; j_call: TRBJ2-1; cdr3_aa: CASSEGRLGSFF; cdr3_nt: TGTGCCAGCAGTGAAGGTAGACTAGGATCTTTCTTC
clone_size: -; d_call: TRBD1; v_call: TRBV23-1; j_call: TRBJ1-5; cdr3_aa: CASSPRTGPPQPQHF; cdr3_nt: TGCGCCAGCAGTCCCAGGACAGGCCCACCCCAGCCCCAGCATTTT
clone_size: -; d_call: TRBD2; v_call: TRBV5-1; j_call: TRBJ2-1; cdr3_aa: CASSGPGLAGPSSYNEQFF; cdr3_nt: TGCGCCAGCAGCGGTCCGGGACTAGCGGGACCCAGCTCCTACAATGAGCAGTTCTTC
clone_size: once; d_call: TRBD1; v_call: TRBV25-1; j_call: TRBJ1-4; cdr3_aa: CASTRRTGGVEKLFF; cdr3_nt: TGTGCCAGCACCCGTCGCACAGGGGGAGTTGAAAAACTGTTTTTT
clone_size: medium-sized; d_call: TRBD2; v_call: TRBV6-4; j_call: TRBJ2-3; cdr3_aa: CASSEGLGADTQYF; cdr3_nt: TGTGCCAGCAGTGAAGGACTAGGCGCAGATACGCAGTATTTT
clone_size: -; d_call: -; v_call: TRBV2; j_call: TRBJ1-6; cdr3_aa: CASSPGLANSPLHF; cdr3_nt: TGTGCCAGCAGTCCGGGACTCGCAAATTCACCCCTCCACTTT
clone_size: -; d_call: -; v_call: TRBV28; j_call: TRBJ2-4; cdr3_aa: CASGDDGAAKNIQYF; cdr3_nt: TGTGCCAGCGGAGACGATGGGGCGGCCAAAAACATTCAGTACTTC
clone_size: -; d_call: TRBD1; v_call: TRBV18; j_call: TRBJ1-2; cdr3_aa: CASSPDREKGYGYTF; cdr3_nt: TGTGCCAGCTCGCCGGACAGGGAGAAGGGCTATGGCTACACCTTC
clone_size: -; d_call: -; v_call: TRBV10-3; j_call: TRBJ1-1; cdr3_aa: CAISGLSNTEAFF; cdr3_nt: TGTGCCATCTCAGGACTTTCGAACACTGAAGCTTTCTTT
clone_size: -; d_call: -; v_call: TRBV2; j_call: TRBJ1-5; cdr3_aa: CASSFRTSRGQPQHF; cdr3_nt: TGTGCCAGCAGCTTTCGGACGTCACGGGGTCAGCCCCAGCATTTT
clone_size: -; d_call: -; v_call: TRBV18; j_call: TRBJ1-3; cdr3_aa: CASSPQGNGNTIYF; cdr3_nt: TGTGCCAGCTCACCCCAGGGGAATGGAAACACCATATATTTT
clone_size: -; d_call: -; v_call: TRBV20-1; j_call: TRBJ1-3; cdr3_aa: CSAPKGGQIYF; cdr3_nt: TGCAGTGCTCCAAAGGGGGGGCAAATATATTTT
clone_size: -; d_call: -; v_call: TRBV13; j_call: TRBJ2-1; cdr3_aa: CASSSGLQQFF; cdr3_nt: TGTGCCAGCAGCTCGGGACTCCAGCAGTTCTTC
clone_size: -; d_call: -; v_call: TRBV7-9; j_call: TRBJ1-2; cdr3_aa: CASSLVQFYGYTF; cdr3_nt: TGTGCCAGCAGCTTAGTCCAATTCTATGGCTACACCTTC
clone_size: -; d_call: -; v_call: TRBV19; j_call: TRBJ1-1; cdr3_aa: CASSIGEGNTEAFF; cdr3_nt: TGTGCCAGTAGTATCGGGGAGGGGAACACTGAAGCTTTCTTT
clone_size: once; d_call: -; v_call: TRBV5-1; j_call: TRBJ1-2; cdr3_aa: CASSFGGGNGYTF; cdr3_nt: TGCGCCAGCAGCTTCGGGGGTGGGAATGGCTACACCTTC
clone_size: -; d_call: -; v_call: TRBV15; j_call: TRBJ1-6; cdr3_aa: CATSTPGQGLSPLHF; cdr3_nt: TGTGCCACCAGCACACCGGGACAAGGGCTTTCACCCCTCCACTTT
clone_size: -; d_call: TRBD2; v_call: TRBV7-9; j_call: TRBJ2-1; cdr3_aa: CASSYLAGGPFNEQFF; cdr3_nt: TGTGCCAGCAGCTACCTGGCGGGAGGGCCTTTCAATGAGCAGTTCTTC
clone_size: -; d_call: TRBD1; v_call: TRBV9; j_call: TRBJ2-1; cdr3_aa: CASSVGGGHYNEQFF; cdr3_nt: TGTGCCAGCAGCGTAGGAGGGGGCCATTACAATGAGCAGTTCTTC
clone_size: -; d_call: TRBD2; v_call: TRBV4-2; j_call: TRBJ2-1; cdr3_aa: CASSQESASGDNEQFF; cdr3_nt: TGTGCCAGCAGCCAAGAATCCGCTAGCGGGGACAATGAGCAGTTCTTC
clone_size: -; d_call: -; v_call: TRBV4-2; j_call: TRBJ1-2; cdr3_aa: CASSQGDGTLSYTF; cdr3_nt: TGTGCCAGCAGCCAGGGGGACGGGACTTTGAGCTACACCTTC
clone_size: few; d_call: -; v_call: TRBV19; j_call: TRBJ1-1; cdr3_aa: CASILVANTEAFF; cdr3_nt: TGTGCCAGTATCCTGGTAGCGAACACTGAAGCTTTCTTT
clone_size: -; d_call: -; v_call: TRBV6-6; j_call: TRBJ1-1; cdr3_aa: CASSYSAGNTEAFF; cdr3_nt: TGTGCCAGCAGTTACTCGGCGGGGAACACTGAAGCTTTCTTT
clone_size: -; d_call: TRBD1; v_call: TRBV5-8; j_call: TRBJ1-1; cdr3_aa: CASRYRGLNTEAFF; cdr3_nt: TGTGCCAGCAGATACAGGGGCCTGAACACTGAAGCTTTCTTT
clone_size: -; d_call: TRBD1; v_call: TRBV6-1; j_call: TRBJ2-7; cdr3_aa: CASSGNQGARGQYF; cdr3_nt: TGTGCCAGCAGTGGAAACCAGGGGGCGCGCGGGCAGTACTTC
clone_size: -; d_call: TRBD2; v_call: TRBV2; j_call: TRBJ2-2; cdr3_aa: CASSESGGPTGELFF; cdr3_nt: TGTGCCAGCAGTGAGAGCGGGGGGCCCACCGGGGAGCTGTTTTTT
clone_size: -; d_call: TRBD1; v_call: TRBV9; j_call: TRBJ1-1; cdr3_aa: CASSARQGAVSEAFF; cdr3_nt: TGTGCCAGCAGCGCCCGACAGGGGGCTGTCTCTGAAGCTTTCTTT
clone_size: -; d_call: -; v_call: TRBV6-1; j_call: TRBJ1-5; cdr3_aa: CASIRTLQRNQPQHF; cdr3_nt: TGTGCCAGCATTCGGACACTCCAGCGCAATCAGCCCCAGCATTTT
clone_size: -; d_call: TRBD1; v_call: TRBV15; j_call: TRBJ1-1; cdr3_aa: CATSRRQGNTEAFF; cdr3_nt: TGTGCCACCAGCAGACGACAGGGAAACACTGAAGCTTTCTTT
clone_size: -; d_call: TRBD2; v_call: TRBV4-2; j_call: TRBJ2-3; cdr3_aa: CASSFPTSGGAVDTQYF; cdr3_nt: TGTGCCAGCAGCTTCCCCACTAGCGGGGGGGCGGTAGATACGCAGTATTTT
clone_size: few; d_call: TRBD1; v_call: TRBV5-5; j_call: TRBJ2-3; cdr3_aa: CASSYGQVPGDTQYF; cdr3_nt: TGTGCCAGCAGCTATGGACAGGTTCCTGGAGATACGCAGTATTTT
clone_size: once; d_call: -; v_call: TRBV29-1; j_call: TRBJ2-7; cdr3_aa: CSRQVYEQYF; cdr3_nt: TGCAGCCGACAGGTCTACGAGCAGTACTTC
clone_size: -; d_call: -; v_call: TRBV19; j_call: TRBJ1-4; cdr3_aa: CASSHTATNEKLFF; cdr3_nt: TGTGCCAGTAGCCACACCGCAACTAATGAAAAACTGTTTTTT
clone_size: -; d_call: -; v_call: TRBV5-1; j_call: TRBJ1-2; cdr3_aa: CASSLEGNYGYTF; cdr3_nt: TGCGCCAGCAGCTTGGAGGGGAACTATGGCTACACCTTC
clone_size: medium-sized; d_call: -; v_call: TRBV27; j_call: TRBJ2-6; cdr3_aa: CASSPLLGANVLTF; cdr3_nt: TGTGCCAGCAGCCCTTTGTTAGGGGCCAACGTCCTGACTTTC
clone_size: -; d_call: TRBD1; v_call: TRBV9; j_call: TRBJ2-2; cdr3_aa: CASSARTITGAGELFF; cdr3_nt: TGTGCCAGCAGCGCCCGGACCATAACAGGGGCCGGGGAGCTGTTTTTT
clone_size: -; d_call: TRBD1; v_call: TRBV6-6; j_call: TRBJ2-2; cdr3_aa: CATAGTGGPGELFF; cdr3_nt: TGTGCCACCGCCGGGACAGGGGGCCCCGGGGAGCTGTTTTTT
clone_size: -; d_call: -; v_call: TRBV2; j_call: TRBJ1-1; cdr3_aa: CASLFDTNTEAFF; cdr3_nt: TGTGCCAGCCTCTTCGACACCAACACTGAAGCTTTCTTT
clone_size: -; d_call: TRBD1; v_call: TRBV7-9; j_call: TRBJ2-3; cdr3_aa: CASSLGQGNADTQYF; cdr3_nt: TGCGCCAGCAGCTTAGGACAGGGGAACGCAGATACGCAGTATTTT
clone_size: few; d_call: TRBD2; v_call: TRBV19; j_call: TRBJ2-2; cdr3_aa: CASTEWASGNTGELFF; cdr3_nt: TGTGCCAGTACGGAGTGGGCTAGCGGGAACACCGGGGAGCTGTTTTTT
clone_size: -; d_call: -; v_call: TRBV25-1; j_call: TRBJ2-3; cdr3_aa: CATENPSRVLGTDTQYF; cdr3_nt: TGTGCCACGGAAAACCCGAGCAGGGTGCTAGGCACAGATACGCAGTATTTT
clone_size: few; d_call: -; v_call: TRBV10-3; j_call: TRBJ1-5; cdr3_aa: CAISEPGEGWFIGNQPQHF; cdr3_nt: TGTGCCATCAGTGAGCCCGGAGAGGGTTGGTTTATTGGCAATCAGCCCCAGCATTTT
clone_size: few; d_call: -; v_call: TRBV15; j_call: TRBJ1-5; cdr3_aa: CATSRDFTVRSQPQHF; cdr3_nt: TGTGCCACCAGCAGAGATTTCACGGTTCGGAGTCAGCCCCAGCATTTT
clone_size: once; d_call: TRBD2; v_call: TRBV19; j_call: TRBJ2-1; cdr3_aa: CASSSGGREGRNEQFF; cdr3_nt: TGTGCCAGTAGTTCCGGGGGGCGGGAGGGCCGGAATGAGCAGTTCTTC
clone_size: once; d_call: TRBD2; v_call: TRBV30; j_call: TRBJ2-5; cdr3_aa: CAWSVKYSGRAQETQYF; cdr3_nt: TGTGCCTGGAGTGTAAAGTATAGCGGGAGGGCCCAAGAGACCCAGTACTTC
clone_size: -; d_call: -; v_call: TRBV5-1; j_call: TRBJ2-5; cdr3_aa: CASSLSASEYETQYF; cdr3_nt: TGCGCCAGCAGCTTAAGCGCTAGCGAGTACGAGACCCAGTACTTC
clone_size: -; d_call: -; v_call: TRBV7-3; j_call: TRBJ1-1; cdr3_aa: CASSLTRATEAFF; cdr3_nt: TGTGCCAGCAGCTTAACCAGGGCCACTGAAGCTTTCTTT
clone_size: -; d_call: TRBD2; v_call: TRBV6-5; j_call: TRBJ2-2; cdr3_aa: CASGKREGLTGELFF; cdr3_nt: TGTGCCAGCGGCAAACGGGAGGGCCTTACCGGGGAGCTGTTTTTT
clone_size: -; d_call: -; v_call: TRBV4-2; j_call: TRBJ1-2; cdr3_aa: CASSQDRYSQYLNYGYTF; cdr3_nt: TGTGCCAGCAGCCAAGATAGGTACTCACAGTACCTTAACTATGGCTACACCTTC
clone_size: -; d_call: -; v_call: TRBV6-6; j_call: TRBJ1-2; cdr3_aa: CASSYGPGYGYTF; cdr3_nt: TGTGCCAGCAGTTACGGGCCAGGGTATGGCTACACCTTC